The clone carrying this T cell receptor beta chain was counted ten times or more. The data stem from a study of prognosis after radiotherapy for stage I lung cancer. Between the trimmed V and J ends, which lost 2 bases and 3 bases, there was a span of 11 bases. Per germline, CDR1 SGHKS and CDR2 YYEKEE (reference sequence). The CDR3 contains 15 residues. CDR3 of TCR beta was amplified from genomic DNA via a two-round multiplex PCR. TRBV and TRBJ genes each had their own specific primers in first-round PCR. Using its own MiXCR run on the multiplex PCR reads, TCRdb lists one record per CDR3 protein. Here the sample spans about 21,000 distinct CDR3 sequences, roughly two fifths being singletons.

J is TRBJ1-4 and V is TRBV5-5; D is unresolved. The source of this sequence is a donor aged 50 or older with non-small cell lung cancer. Source: PBMCs, taken before or after stereotactic body radiation therapy (not recorded which). For the CDR3, the DNA is TGTGCCAGCAGCTTAGAACCCGCCTCTAATGAAAAACTGTTTTTT. Its translation is CASSLEPASNEKLFF.